This T cell receptor (beta chain) was documented in a study of radiotherapy plus CTLA-4 blockade in lung cancer. As for the study in general: Patients showed objective responses in about 18% of cases and disease control in 31%.

Concerning this clone itself: The antigen is undetermined. Other DNA sequences in this sample translate to the same CDR3.

Assay used: immunoSEQ multiplex PCR; TCRdb lists only in-frame clones, some missing. This table holds some 64,000 clones, about 80% found once. Study findings and constraints: Blood saw expansion of tumor-derived TCR clones after radiotherapy plus ipilimumab. How blood T cell clones changed early, along with interferon-beta, reportedly forecast response best.

The input for sequencing was peripheral blood, taken from a patient treated with radiotherapy plus ipilimumab. The TCR was taken from a human donor with non-small cell lung cancer who had a complete response to radiotherapy plus ipilimumab.

CDR3 residues: CAYSGRAVYNEQFF. In DNA form, the CDR3 reads TGTGCCTATAGCGGGAGGGCCGTCTACAATGAGCAGTTCTTC. V is TRBV30 and J is TRBJ2-1, with 11 bases identical to TRBD2. Looked up from germline, CDR1 is GTSNPN and CDR2 is SVGIG (reference sequence). The V gene end was trimmed by 7 bases and the J gene end by 3 bases; junction bases not matched to a gene: 5. The CDR3 consists of 14 residues.